This entry lists 31 T cell receptor beta chains sequenced from one sample in a study of cytomegalovirus exposure and HLA in healthy donors. The PCR had 60 Vbeta and 13 Jbeta primers. The protocol was immunoSEQ multiplex PCR, while the TCRdb copy is restricted to in-frame clones and leaves out a portion. Recorded for this sample: roughly 84,000 clones. The sequenced material came from PBMCs. All receptors come from a man between 45 and 60 years old in good health and CMV-seronegative.

This rearrangement joins TRBV27 to TRBJ2-7; 7 positions match TRBD2. The germline V gene encodes CDR1 MNHEY and CDR2 SMNVEV (reference sequence). The CDR3 has 14 residues. J gave up 1 base and V 9 bases, and 9 bases lay outside the gene matches. The CDR3 here is CASMRAGESYEQYF. CDR3 sequence (DNA): TGTGCCAGTATGCGGGCGGGGGAGTCCTACGAGCAGTACTTC.

This rearrangement joins TRBV7-2 to TRBJ1-1, with 8 nucleotides matching TRBD1. The CDR3 is 15 amino acids. The V gene end was trimmed by 3 bases and the J gene end by 4 bases; junction bases not matched to a gene: 7. Germline V CDR1 and CDR2: SGHTA, FQGNSA. The CDR3 here is CASSFHTGGFTEAFF. For the CDR3, the DNA is TGTGCCAGCAGCTTCCATACAGGGGGGTTCACTGAAGCTTTCTTT.

This chain uses TRBV30 with TRBJ2-1; 12 nucleotides agree with TRBD2. This CDR3 has 13 amino acids. Germline values: CDR1 GTSNPN, CDR2 SVGIG (reference sequence). Trimming removed 4 bases from V and 10 bases from J; junction bases left unmatched: 5. DNA for the CDR3: TGTGCCTGGACCGACGGACTAGCGGGGGAGCAGTTCTTC. Translated, it gives CAWTDGLAGEQFF.

This chain connects TRBV18 to TRBJ1-2; 9 bases are shared with TRBD1. CDR1 is KGHSH and CDR2 is LQKENI in the germline V gene. The CDR3 extends over 16 amino acids. V gave up 3 bases and J gave up 0 bases; unmatched junction bases: 5. The CDR3 DNA is TGTGCCAGCTCACCGAGGACAGGGGTACCTAACTATGGCTACACCTTC. Translation: CASSPRTGVPNYGYTF.

This chain links TRBV27 with TRBJ2-1; 8 bases agree with TRBD1. Germline CDR1 reads MNHEY; CDR2 reads SMNVEV (reference sequence). Unmatched junction bases numbered 16, after V lost 5 bases and J lost 7 bases. The CDR3 sequence is 17 residues long. CDR3 coding DNA: TGTGCCAGCAGTCTATTACCAGACAGGGGCTGGGAGAATGAGCAGTTCTTC. Translated: CASSLLPDRGWENEQFF.

The chain is built from TRBV6-5 and TRBJ2-7, with 14 bases that match TRBD2. The CDR3 is 14 residues long. Germline CDR1 is MNHEY and CDR2 is SVGAGI. The ends lost 5 bases at V and 5 bases at J; junction bases unmatched: 2. CDR3 amino acids: CASSGTSGGNEQYF. The CDR3, as DNA: TGTGCCAGCAGTGGGACTAGCGGGGGCAACGAGCAGTACTTC.

The chain couples TRBV7-3 to TRBJ2-1; perhaps TRBD1 as D (6 bases). Germline CDR1 is SGHTA and CDR2 is FQGTGA. The CDR3 runs to 16 residues. V lost 5 bases and J 0 bases, leaving 14 bases between the germline ends. The CDR3 region is CASSPEGHSSYNEQFF. CDR3 DNA sequence: TGTGCCAGCAGCCCAGAGGGACACAGCTCCTACAATGAGCAGTTCTTC.

The chain links TRBV5-1 to TRBJ2-5; 9 bases line up with TRBD2. Looked up from germline, CDR1 is SGHRS and CDR2 is YFSETQ. The CDR3 is 14 residues long. The trim removed 4 bases at V and 9 bases at J, leaving 10 bases unmatched. The CDR3 loop reads CASSAGTSPGAQYF. The CDR3 DNA sequence: TGCGCCAGCAGCGCCGGGACTAGCCCCGGGGCCCAGTACTTC.

This chain uses TRBV5-4 with TRBJ2-7; 13 positions agree with TRBD2. V lost 5 bases to trimming and J lost 2 bases; unmatched junction nucleotides: 4. From germline, CDR1 is SGHNT and CDR2 YYREEE (reference sequence). The CDR3 loop spans 15 amino acids. CDR3 residues: CASSSGLAGAYEQYF. The CDR3 region has the DNA TGTGCCAGCAGTTCTGGACTAGCGGGGGCCTACGAGCAGTACTTC.

J is TRBJ2-7 and V is TRBV6-1, with D tentatively TRBD1 (5 bases). V was trimmed by 2 bases and J by 3 bases, leaving 14 bases between them. The CDR3 length is 15 residues. In germline, CDR1 is MNHNS, CDR2 SASEGT. CDR3 sequence (DNA): TGTGCCAGCAGTGAACATCCCCAGGGTGACTACGAGCAGTACTTC. Its protein is CASSEHPQGDYEQYF.

The rearrangement joins TRBV6-5 to TRBJ1-2; TRBD1 is a possible D gene (5 bases). The germline V and J ends were trimmed by 0 bases and 2 bases, with 10 bases remaining between them. The CDR3 length is 15 residues. Germline V lookup: CDR1 MNHEY, CDR2 SVGAGI. The CDR3 region has the DNA TGTGCCAGCAGTTACTCGAGGTCAGGGAACTATGGCTACACCTTC. It translates to CASSYSRSGNYGYTF.

The rearrangement joins TRBV28 to TRBJ2-3, with a weak D call TRBD1 (6 bases). This CDR3 has 14 amino acids. The V end was cut by 5 bases, the J end by 4 bases, with 13 bases between. CDR1 is MDHEN, CDR2 SYDVKM, per germline. The CDR3 loop reads CASSPGQIPDTQYF. CDR3 coding DNA: TGTGCCAGCAGTCCTGGACAGATCCCAGATACGCAGTATTTT.

The J gene is TRBJ1-1, the V gene TRBV6-1; perhaps TRBD1 as D (5 bases). The CDR3 is 13 amino acids. Germline CDR1 MNHNS, CDR2 SASEGT. The ends were cut back, 6 bases at V and 2 bases at J, with 10 bases in the middle. The CDR3 loop reads CASSPGTNTEAFF. The CDR3 DNA reads TGTGCCAGCAGCCCCGGGACTAACACTGAAGCTTTCTTT.

The CDR3 nucleotides are TGTGCCAGCAGTTTATCGATCAGGCGGGGCAATCAGCCCCAGCATTTT. It encodes CASSLSIRRGNQPQHF. This sequence joins TRBV27 and TRBJ1-5; D is ambiguous. Germline V CDR1 and CDR2: MNHEY, SMNVEV (reference sequence). V was pared by 0 bases and J by 2 bases, with 11 bases between. This CDR3 region has 16 residues.

The gene calls are TRBV6-5 and TRBJ2-7, with a tentative D call TRBD1 (5 bases). The V gene lost 5 bases and the J gene lost 6 bases, with 17 bases spanning the gap. CDR3 length equals 14 residues. CDR1 and CDR2 from the germline V gene are MNHEY and SVGAGI. CDR3 loop: CASSDRRVGSEQYF. The CDR3 nucleotides are TGTGCCAGCAGTGACAGAAGGGTGGGGTCCGAGCAGTACTTC.

The chain uses TRBV5-6 and TRBJ1-6, with 8 positions matching TRBD1. Germline V gene lookup returns CDR1 SGHDT and CDR2 YYEEEE. Losses at the gene ends were 0 bases for V and 3 bases for J; bases not matched to a gene: 11. This CDR3 region has 19 residues. The CDR3 here is CASSLGTPSGQVYNSPLHF. DNA of the CDR3: TGTGCCAGCAGCTTGGGAACCCCGTCGGGACAGGTCTATAATTCACCCCTCCACTTT. The full variable domain, its missing parts supplied by reference TRBV5-6 and TRBJ1-6, is DAGVTQSPTHLIKTRGQQVTLRCSPKSGHDTVSWYQQALGQGPQFIFQYYEEEERQRGNFPDRFSGHQFPNYSSELNVNALLLGDSALYLCASSLGTPSGQVYNSPLHFGNGTRLTVT.

The chain links TRBV9 to TRBJ1-1; no clear D. Between the trimmed V and J ends, which lost 2 bases and 4 bases, there was a span of 12 bases. From germline, CDR1 is SGDLS and CDR2 YYNGEE. This CDR3 is built from 14 residues. CDR3 sequence: CASSVGGVSTEAFF. The DNA for the CDR3 is TGTGCCAGCAGCGTGGGCGGGGTAAGCACTGAAGCTTTCTTT. Using reference TRBV9 and TRBJ1-1 for the parts outside the CDR3, the full variable domain is DSGVTQTPKHLITATGQRVTLRCSPRSGDLSVYWYQQSLDQGLQFLIQYYNGEERAKGNILERFSAQQFPDLHSELNLSSLELGDSALYFCASSVGGVSTEAFFGQGTRLTVV.

The V call is TRBV13, the J call TRBJ2-7, with 9 bases aligning to TRBD1. The CDR3 totals 15 residues. J was trimmed by 5 bases and V by 5 bases; bases with no gene match: 10. Germline CDR1 and CDR2: PRHDT and FYEKMQ (reference sequence). The CDR3 nucleotides are TGTGCCAGCAGCCCTTCACCGGGACAGGGAAACGAGCAGTACTTC. Translation: CASSPSPGQGNEQYF.

The gene calls are TRBV4-1 and TRBJ1-2, with a weak D call TRBD1 (5 bases). The CDR3 contains 16 residues. CDR1 MGHRA and CDR2 YSYEKL come from the germline V gene. With 0 bases removed from V and 4 bases from J, the gap between germline ends came to 15 bases. The chain's CDR3 is CASSQDSAGFSYGYTF. The CDR3 DNA follows: TGCGCCAGCAGCCAAGATTCGGCAGGGTTTTCCTATGGCTACACCTTC.

The chain uses TRBV28 and TRBJ2-7; weak D call: TRBD2 (6 bases). The V gene lost 4 bases and the J gene lost 4 bases, with 11 bases spanning the gap. Germline V CDR1 and CDR2: MDHEN, SYDVKM. The CDR3 sequence is 13 residues long. The CDR3 reads CASSSLALYEQYF. The CDR3 bases are TGTGCCAGCAGTTCTCTAGCGCTATACGAGCAGTACTTC.

V usage is TRBV9 and J usage is TRBJ2-4; 7 positions match TRBD2. This CDR3 comprises 14 residues. CDR1 and CDR2 from the germline V gene are SGDLS and YYNGEE. V lost 4 bases, J lost 4 bases, and 5 bases stayed unmatched. This CDR3 reads CASSPVGGKNIQYF. CDR3 in DNA: TGTGCCAGCAGCCCCGTGGGAGGGAAAAACATTCAGTACTTC.

This sequence joins TRBV4-1 and TRBJ2-7; TRBD1 matches 10 bases. The CDR3 sequence is 15 residues long. Germline V gene sequence: CDR1 MGHRA, CDR2 YSYEKL. V gave up 2 bases and J gave up 4 bases; unmatched junction bases: 5. CDR3 loop: CASSQPTGGFYEQYF. For the CDR3, the DNA is TGCGCCAGCAGCCAACCGACAGGGGGCTTTTACGAGCAGTACTTC.

The chain combines TRBV6-5 with TRBJ1-2, with TRBD1 as a possible D gene (6 bases). The germline V gene encodes CDR1 MNHEY and CDR2 SVGAGI. CDR3 size: 15 residues. Deletions cut 6 bases from V and 6 bases from J, with 20 bases between. DNA of the CDR3: TGTGCCAGCAGAGTACACAGGGAGTCCACACATGGCTACACCTTC. It yields the protein CASRVHRESTHGYTF.

V gene TRBV4-2 combines with J gene TRBJ1-3, with 10 bases aligning to TRBD1. CDR3 size: 15 residues. Germline-derived CDR1 and CDR2 are LGHNA and YNFKEQ. Trimming took 0 bases from V and 7 from J; bases not matched to a gene: 3. The CDR3: CASSQEDRGANTIYF. The CDR3 nucleotides are TGTGCCAGCAGCCAAGAGGACAGGGGGGCCAACACCATATATTTT.

The rearrangement links TRBV7-8 to TRBJ1-5; TRBD1 aligns across 9 bases. CDR1 SGHVS and CDR2 FQNEAQ come from the germline V gene. J lost 7 bases, V lost 1 base, and 5 bases had no gene match. This CDR3 comprises 15 residues. The CDR3 DNA reads as TGTGCCAGCAGCTTAGTAACAGGGGGCCGGCAGCCCCAGCATTTT. It is translated as CASSLVTGGRQPQHF.

The rearrangement links TRBV19 to TRBJ2-2; weak D call: TRBD1 (6 bases). Germline assignment: CDR1 LNHDA and CDR2 SQIVND (reference sequence). The CDR3 runs 15 residues. Trimming took off 4 bases at V and 0 bases at J, with 9 bases between the two ends. CDR3 protein: CASSTGETNTGELFF. CDR3 in DNA: TGTGCCAGTAGTACAGGGGAAACGAACACCGGGGAGCTGTTTTTT.

The chain couples TRBV10-3 to TRBJ1-1; D may be TRBD1 (5 bases). CDR1 is ENHRY and CDR2 is SYGVKD in the germline V gene. The V and J ends lost 6 bases and 0 bases respectively, with 14 bases between them. The CDR3 consists of 15 residues. The CDR3 DNA reads TGTGCCATCAGCTCAAGGGGAAGTGTGAACACTGAAGCTTTCTTT. Translated: CAISSRGSVNTEAFF.

The V and J genes are TRBV2 and TRBJ1-6; D gene uncertain. CDR3 length: 16 amino acids. V gave up 1 base and J gave up 5 bases, with 12 bases separating them. The germline V gene has CDR1 SNHLY and CDR2 FYNNEI. In DNA form, the CDR3 reads TGTGCCAGCAGTGAAGGGTATGAGTCCCATAATTCACCCCTCCACTTT. Encoded protein: CASSEGYESHNSPLHF.

The CDR3 here is CASSRDSSSYNEQFF. The CDR3 DNA sequence: TGTGCCAGCAGTCGAGACAGTAGCTCCTACAATGAGCAGTTCTTC. The chain carries TRBV6-1 and TRBJ2-1; possibly TRBD1 for D (5 bases). The V gene lost 5 bases and the J gene lost 0 bases, with 11 bases spanning the gap. Germline values: CDR1 MNHNS, CDR2 SASEGT. The CDR3 totals 15 residues.

The chain is built from TRBV2 and TRBJ1-2; 7 bases align to TRBD1. This CDR3 comprises 13 residues. V trimming: 7 bases; J trimming: 3 bases; junction bases outside the gene matches: 5. Germline assignment: CDR1 SNHLY and CDR2 FYNNEI. DNA for the CDR3: TGTGCCAGCACATCCCAGGGGGACTATGGCTACACCTTC. Protein: CASTSQGDYGYTF. The complete variable domain, with remaining parts taken from reference TRBV2 and TRBJ1-2, reads EPEVTQTPSHQVTQMGQEVILRCVPISNHLYFYWYRQILGQKVEFLVSFYNNEISEKSEIFDDQFSVERPDGSNFTLKIRSTKLEDSAMYFCASTSQGDYGYTFGSGTRLTVV.

The V call is TRBV7-6, the J call TRBJ1-3, with 7 bases that match TRBD1. The V and J ends lost 5 bases and 2 bases, in that order; junction bases with no gene match: 6. CDR1 is SGHVS, CDR2 FNYEAQ, per germline. This CDR3 region has 15 residues. The chain's CDR3 is CASSPRQGAGNTIYF. For the CDR3, the DNA is TGTGCCAGCAGCCCGCGACAGGGCGCTGGAAACACCATATATTTT.